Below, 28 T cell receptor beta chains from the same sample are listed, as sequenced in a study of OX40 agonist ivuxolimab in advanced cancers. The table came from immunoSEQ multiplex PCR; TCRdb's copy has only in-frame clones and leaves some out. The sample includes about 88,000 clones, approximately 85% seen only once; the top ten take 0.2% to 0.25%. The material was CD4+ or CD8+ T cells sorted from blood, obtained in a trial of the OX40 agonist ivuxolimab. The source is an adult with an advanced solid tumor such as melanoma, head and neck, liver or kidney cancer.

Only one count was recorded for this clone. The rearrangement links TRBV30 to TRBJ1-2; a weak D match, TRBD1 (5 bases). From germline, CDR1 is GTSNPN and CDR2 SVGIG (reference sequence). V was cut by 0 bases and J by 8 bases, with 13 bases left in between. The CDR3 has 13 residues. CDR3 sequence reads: CAWSVQAAGGYTF. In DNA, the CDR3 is TGTGCCTGGAGTGTACAGGCCGCTGGGGGCTACACCTTC.

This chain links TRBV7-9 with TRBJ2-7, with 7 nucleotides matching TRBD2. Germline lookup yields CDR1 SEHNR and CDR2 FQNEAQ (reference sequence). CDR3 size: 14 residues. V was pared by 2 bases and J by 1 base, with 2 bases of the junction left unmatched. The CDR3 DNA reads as TGTGCCAGCAGCTTATGGCGGGGGTCCTACGAGCAGTACTTC. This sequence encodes CASSLWRGSYEQYF.

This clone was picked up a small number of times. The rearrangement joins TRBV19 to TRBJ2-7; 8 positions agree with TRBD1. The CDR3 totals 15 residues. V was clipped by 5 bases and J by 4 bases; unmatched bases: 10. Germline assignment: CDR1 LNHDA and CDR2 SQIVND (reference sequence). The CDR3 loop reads CASSSRTGPRYEQYF. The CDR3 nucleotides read TGTGCCAGTAGTTCGCGGACAGGGCCCCGATACGAGCAGTACTTC.

CDR3 region: CASSKPGSNTGELFF. The CDR3 nucleotides are TGTGCCAGCAGCAAACCGGGTAGTAACACCGGGGAGCTGTTTTTT. The chain links TRBV11-1 to TRBJ2-2, with D hard to call. The CDR3 is 15 amino acids. Germline V gene sequence: CDR1 SGHAT, CDR2 FQDESV (reference sequence). V lost 5 bases and J 2 bases, leaving 12 bases between the germline ends.

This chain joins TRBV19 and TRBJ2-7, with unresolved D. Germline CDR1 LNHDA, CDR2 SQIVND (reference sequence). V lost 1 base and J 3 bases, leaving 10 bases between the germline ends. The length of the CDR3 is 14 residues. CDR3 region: CASSIGSFYYEQYF. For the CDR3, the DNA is TGTGCCAGTAGTATAGGCTCGTTCTACTACGAGCAGTACTTC. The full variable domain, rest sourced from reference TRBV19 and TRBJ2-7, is DGGITQSPKYLFRKEGQNVTLSCEQNLNHDAMYWYRQDPGQGLRLIYYSQIVNDFQKGDIAEGYSVSREKKESFPLTVTSAQKNPTAFYLCASSIGSFYYEQYFGPGTRLTVT.

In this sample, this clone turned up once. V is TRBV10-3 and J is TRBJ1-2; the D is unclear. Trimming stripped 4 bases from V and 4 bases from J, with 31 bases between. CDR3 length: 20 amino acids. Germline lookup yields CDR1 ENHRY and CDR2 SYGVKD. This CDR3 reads CAISGPQSPRGGQILYGYTF. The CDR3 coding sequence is TGTGCCATCAGTGGGCCCCAGTCCCCCCGGGGAGGCCAAATCCTCTATGGCTACACCTTC.

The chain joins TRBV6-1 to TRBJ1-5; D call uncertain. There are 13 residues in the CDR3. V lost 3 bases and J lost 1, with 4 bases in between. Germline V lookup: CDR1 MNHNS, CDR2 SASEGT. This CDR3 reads CASSEHSNQPQHF. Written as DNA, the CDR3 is TGTGCCAGCAGTGAGCACAGCAATCAGCCCCAGCATTTT.

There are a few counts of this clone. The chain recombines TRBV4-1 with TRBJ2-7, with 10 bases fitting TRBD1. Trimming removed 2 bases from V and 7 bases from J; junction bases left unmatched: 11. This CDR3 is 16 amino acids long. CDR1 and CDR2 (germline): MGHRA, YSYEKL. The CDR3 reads CASSQRGQGGVGEQYV. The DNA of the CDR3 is TGCGCCAGCAGCCAACGTGGACAGGGGGGAGTAGGGGAGCAGTACGTC.

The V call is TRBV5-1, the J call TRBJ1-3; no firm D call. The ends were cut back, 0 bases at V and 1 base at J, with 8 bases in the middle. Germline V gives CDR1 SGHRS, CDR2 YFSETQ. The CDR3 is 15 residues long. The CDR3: CASSLAGQSGNTIYF. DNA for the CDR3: TGCGCCAGCAGCTTGGCCGGGCAATCTGGAAACACCATATATTTT.

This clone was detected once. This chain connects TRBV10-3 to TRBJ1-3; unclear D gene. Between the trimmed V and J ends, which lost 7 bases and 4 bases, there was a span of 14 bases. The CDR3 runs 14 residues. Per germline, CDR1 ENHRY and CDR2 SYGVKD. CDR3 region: CAINEGLVGNTIYF. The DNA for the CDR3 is TGTGCCATCAACGAGGGTTTGGTCGGAAACACCATATATTTT.

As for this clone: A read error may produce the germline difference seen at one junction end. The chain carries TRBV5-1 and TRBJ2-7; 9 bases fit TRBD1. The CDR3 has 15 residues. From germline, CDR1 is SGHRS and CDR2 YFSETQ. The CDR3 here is CASNLGQGRINEQYF. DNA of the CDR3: TGCGCCAGCAACTTGGGACAGGGAAGAATCAACGAGCAGTACTTC. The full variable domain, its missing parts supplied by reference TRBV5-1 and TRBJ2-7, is KAGVTQTPRYLIKTRGQQVTLSCSPISGHRSVSWYQQTPGQGLQFLFEYFSETQRNKGNFPGRFSGRQFSNSRSEMNVSTLELGDSALYLCASNLGQGRINEQYFGPGTRLTVT.

The CDR3 is CSVRGPNQPQHF. CDR3 nucleotide sequence: TGCAGCGTTCGTGGGCCTAATCAGCCCCAGCATTTT. The chain joins TRBV29-1 to TRBJ1-5, with no clear D. The V end was cut by 5 bases, the J end by 4 bases, with 9 bases between. Germline loops: CDR1 SQVTM, CDR2 ANQGSEA. The CDR3 is 12 residues long.

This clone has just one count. The CDR3 protein is CASSLGQTSGGPRYEQYV. Written as DNA, the CDR3 is TGCGCCAGCAGCTTGGGCCAAACTAGCGGGGGACCACGCTACGAGCAGTACGTC. The chain carries TRBV5-1 and TRBJ2-7, with 11 bases matching TRBD2. Germline trimming cut 0 bases from V and 3 bases from J; bases unmatched to any gene: 11. Germline V gene data show CDR1 as SGHRS and CDR2 as YFSETQ. The CDR3 is 18 amino acids.

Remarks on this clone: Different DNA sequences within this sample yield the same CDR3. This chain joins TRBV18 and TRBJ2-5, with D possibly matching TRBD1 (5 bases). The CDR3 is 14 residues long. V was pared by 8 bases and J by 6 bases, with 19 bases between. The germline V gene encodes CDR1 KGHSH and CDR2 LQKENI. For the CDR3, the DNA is TGTGCCAGCGCCGGCGGTCCGAAGGGGCAGACCCAGTACTTC. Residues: CASAGGPKGQTQYF.

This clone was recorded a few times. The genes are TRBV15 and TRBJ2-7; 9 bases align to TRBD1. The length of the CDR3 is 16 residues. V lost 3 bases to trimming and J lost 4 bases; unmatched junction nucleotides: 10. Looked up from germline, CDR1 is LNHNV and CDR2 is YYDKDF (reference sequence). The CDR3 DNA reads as TGTGCCACCAGCAGGCTACTGGACAGGGGCCTTTACGAGCAGTACTTC. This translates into CATSRLLDRGLYEQYF.

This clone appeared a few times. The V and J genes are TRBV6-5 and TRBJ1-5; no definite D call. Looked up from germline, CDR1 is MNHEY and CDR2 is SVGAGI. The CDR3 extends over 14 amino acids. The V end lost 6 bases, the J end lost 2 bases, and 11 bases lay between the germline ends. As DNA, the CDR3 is TGTGCCAGCAGCCGATACCCTCGCAATCAGCCCCAGCATTTT. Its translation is CASSRYPRNQPQHF.

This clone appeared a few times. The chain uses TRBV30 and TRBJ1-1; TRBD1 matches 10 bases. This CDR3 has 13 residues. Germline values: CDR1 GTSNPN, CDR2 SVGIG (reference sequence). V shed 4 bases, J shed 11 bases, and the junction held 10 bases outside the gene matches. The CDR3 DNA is TGTGCCTGGACCGAGGGACAGGGGATGCGGGCTTTCTTT. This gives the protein CAWTEGQGMRAFF.

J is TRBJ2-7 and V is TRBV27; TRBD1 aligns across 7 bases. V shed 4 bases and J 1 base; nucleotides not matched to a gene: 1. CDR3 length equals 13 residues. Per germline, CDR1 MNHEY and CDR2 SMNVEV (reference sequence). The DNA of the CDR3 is TGTGCCAGCAGTTGGGACAGTTCCTACGAGCAGTACTTC. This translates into CASSWDSSYEQYF.

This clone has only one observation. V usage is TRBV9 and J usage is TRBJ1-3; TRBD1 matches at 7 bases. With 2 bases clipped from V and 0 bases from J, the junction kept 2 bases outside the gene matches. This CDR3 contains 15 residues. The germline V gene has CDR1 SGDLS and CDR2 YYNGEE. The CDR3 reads CASSVTGSSGNTIYF. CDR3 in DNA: TGTGCCAGCAGCGTGACAGGGAGCTCTGGAAACACCATATATTTT. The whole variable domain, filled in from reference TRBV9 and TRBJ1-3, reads DSGVTQTPKHLITATGQRVTLRCSPRSGDLSVYWYQQSLDQGLQFLIQYYNGEERAKGNILERFSAQQFPDLHSELNLSSLELGDSALYFCASSVTGSSGNTIYFGEGSWLTVV.

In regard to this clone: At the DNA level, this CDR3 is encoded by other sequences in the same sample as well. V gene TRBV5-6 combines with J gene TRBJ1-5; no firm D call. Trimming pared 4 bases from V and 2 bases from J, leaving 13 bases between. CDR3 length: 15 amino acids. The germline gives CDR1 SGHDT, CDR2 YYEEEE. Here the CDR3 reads CASSKGTLGNQPQHF. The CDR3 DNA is TGTGCCAGCAGCAAAGGAACTCTGGGCAATCAGCCCCAGCATTTT.

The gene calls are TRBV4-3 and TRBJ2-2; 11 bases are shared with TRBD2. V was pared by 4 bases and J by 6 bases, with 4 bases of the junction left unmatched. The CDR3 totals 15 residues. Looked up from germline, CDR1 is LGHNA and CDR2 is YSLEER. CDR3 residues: CASSLGLAVAGELFF. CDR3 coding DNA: TGCGCCAGCAGCCTGGGACTAGCGGTCGCCGGGGAGCTGTTTTTT.

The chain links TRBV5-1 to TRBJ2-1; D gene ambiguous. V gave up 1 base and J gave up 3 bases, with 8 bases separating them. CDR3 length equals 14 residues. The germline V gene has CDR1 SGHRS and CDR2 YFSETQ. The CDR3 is CASSLFSGYNEQFF. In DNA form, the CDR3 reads TGCGCCAGCAGCTTGTTTTCCGGCTACAATGAGCAGTTCTTC.

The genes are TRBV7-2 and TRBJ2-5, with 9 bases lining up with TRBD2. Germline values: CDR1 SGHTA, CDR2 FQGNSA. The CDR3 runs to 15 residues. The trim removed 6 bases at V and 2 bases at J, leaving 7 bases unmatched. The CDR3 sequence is CASRGLAGPQETQYF. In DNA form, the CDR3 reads TGTGCCAGCAGGGGTCTAGCGGGGCCACAAGAGACCCAGTACTTC.

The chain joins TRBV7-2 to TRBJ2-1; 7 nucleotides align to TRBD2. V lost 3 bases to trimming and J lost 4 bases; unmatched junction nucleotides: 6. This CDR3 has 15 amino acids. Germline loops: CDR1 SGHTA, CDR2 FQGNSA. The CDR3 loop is CASSLALALYNEQFF. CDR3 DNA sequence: TGTGCCAGCAGCTTGGCACTAGCGCTATACAATGAGCAGTTCTTC.

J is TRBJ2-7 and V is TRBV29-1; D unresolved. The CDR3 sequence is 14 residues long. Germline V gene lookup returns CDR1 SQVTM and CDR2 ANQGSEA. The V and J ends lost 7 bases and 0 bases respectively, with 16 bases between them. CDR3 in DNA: TGCAGCGCGATGGTGGGTCTAGACTCCTACGAGCAGTACTTC. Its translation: CSAMVGLDSYEQYF.

In DNA, the CDR3 is TGTGCCAGTAGGGCTAGCGGGAGTAGCACAGATACGCAGTATTTT. It encodes CASRASGSSTDTQYF. This sequence joins TRBV19 and TRBJ2-3; TRBD2 agrees at 10 bases. Germline-derived CDR1 and CDR2 are LNHDA and SQIVND (reference sequence). CDR3 length: 15 amino acids. V dropped 6 bases and J dropped 0; count of bases not matched to a gene: 3.

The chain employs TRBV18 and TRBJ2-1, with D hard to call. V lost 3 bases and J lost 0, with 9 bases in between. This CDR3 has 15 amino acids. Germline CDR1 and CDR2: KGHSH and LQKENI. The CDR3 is CASSPSASSYNEQFF. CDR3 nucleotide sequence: TGTGCCAGCTCACCTTCAGCGAGCTCCTACAATGAGCAGTTCTTC. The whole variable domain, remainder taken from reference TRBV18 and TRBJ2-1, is NAGVMQNPRHLVRRRGQEARLRCSPMKGHSHVYWYRQLPEEGLKFMVYLQKENIIDESGMPKERFSAEFPKEGPSILRIQQVVRGDSAAYFCASSPSASSYNEQFFGPGTRLTVL.

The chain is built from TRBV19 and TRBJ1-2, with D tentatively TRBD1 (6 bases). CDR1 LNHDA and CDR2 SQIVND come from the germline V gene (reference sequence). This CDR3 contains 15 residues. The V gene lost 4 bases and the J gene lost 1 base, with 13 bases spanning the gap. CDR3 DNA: TGTGCCAGTAGTAGGGGGGGGCACCGTAACTATGGCTACACCTTC. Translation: CASSRGGHRNYGYTF. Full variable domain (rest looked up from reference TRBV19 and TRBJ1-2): DGGITQSPKYLFRKEGQNVTLSCEQNLNHDAMYWYRQDPGQGLRLIYYSQIVNDFQKGDIAEGYSVSREKKESFPLTVTSAQKNPTAFYLCASSRGGHRNYGYTFGSGTRLTVV.